Here is one T cell receptor (beta chain) with its context. These data belong to a study of T cell changes during pregnancy in multiple sclerosis. The CDR3 covers 15 residues. V shed 4 bases, J shed 7 bases, and the junction held 9 bases outside the gene matches. Germline values: CDR1 SGHRS, CDR2 YFSETQ. The data were produced by immunoSEQ multiplex PCR, yet TCRdb's version contains in-frame clones alone and is incomplete. The profile covers tens of thousands of clones, with about 89% appearing a single time and over 0.55% taken by the ten largest. V gene TRBV5-1 combines with J gene TRBJ2-1; 9 nucleotides line up with TRBD1. The specimen was CD4+ T cells from peripheral blood mononuclear cells, collected in the third trimester of pregnancy. This clonotype was sampled from a female donor in good health, enrolled as a control in a pregnancy study. The CDR3 DNA reads TGCGCCAGCAGCGCCGGGACAGGGCCCTTGAATGAGCAGTTCTTC. Its protein is CASSAGTGPLNEQFF.